The rows below give T cell receptor beta chains drawn from one sample of a study of cytomegalovirus exposure and HLA in healthy donors. Sequencing was performed with immunoSEQ multiplex PCR; in TCRdb, only in-frame clones are kept and a portion is missing. The sample has about 330,000 clones; roughly 89% are singletons. The source material was PBMCs. Receptors originate from a woman aged 18-30 years in good health and CMV-seronegative. Both conserved end residues are part of each CDR3. A D gene is named only where the DNA matches it firmly. Clone size is given for some rows only: seen once, a few or many times, or a class if the clone is expanded.

j_call | d_call | v_call | clone_size | cdr3_nt | cdr3_aa
TRBJ2-5 | TRBD1 | TRBV19 | once | TGTGCCAGTAGTGGGGACAGCCAAGAGACCCAGTACTTC | CASSGDSQETQYF
TRBJ2-7 | TRBD1 | TRBV4-1 | NA | TGCGCCAGCAGCCTATACAGGGGGACCTCCTACGAGCAGTACTTC | CASSLYRGTSYEQYF
TRBJ2-3 | NA | TRBV4-3 | NA | TGCGCCAGCAGTCTAAGCTGGGCTAGCGACACAGATACGCAGTATTTT | CASSLSWASDTDTQYF
TRBJ2-5 | TRBD1 | TRBV5-4 | NA | TGTGCCAGCAGCATTGACAGGGGGCAAGAGACCCAGTACTTC | CASSIDRGQETQYF
TRBJ1-4 | TRBD1 | TRBV4-3 | NA | TGCGCCAGCAGCCAGGGACAGGGGTCGAGTGAAAAACTGTTTTTT | CASSQGQGSSEKLFF
TRBJ2-7 | TRBD1 | TRBV7-2 | NA | TGTGCCAGCAGCTTCGGGCGGGACAGGGGTAACGAGCAGTACTTC | CASSFGRDRGNEQYF
TRBJ1-2 | NA | TRBV10-3 | NA | TGTGCCAACGGGGATGGACGGAACTATGGCTACACCTTC | CANGDGRNYGYTF
TRBJ2-7 | TRBD1 | TRBV7-2 | NA | TGTGCCAGCAGCCTCCAGGGGGCATTCTCCTACGAGCAGTACTTC | CASSLQGAFSYEQYF
TRBJ2-5 | TRBD1 | TRBV12-5 | NA | TGTGCTAGTGGTTCCAGGGGGGAGACCCAGTACTTC | CASGSRGETQYF
TRBJ2-3 | NA | TRBV7-2 | NA | TGTGCCAGCAGCTTAGCTGGACAGATAGCCACAGATACGCAGTATTTT | CASSLAGQIATDTQYF
TRBJ2-1 | TRBD2 | TRBV11-3 | NA | TGTGCCAGCAGCTCCGCAACGAACGGGAGGGCCTACAATGAGCAGTTCTTC | CASSSATNGRAYNEQFF
TRBJ1-2 | NA | TRBV27 | NA | TGTGCCAGCAGTTTCATTTCGACAGGCCACTATGGCTACACCTTC | CASSFISTGHYGYTF
TRBJ1-2 | NA | TRBV2 | NA | TGTGCCAGCAGGGGCACCGCTGAATATGGCTACACCTTC | CASRGTAEYGYTF
TRBJ2-7 | NA | TRBV7-8 | NA | TGTGCCAGCAGCTTAACCCGACTCGTCTACGAGCAGTACTTC | CASSLTRLVYEQYF
TRBJ2-3 | TRBD2 | TRBV28 | NA | TGTGCCAGCAGTTTAGGCGGGAGCGGGACAGATACGCAGTATTTT | CASSLGGSGTDTQYF
TRBJ2-2 | NA | TRBV9 | NA | TGTGCCAGCAGCGTAGTGGGGAGGGGGGAGCTGTTTTTT | CASSVVGRGELFF
TRBJ2-4 | NA | TRBV6-5 | NA | TGTGCCAGCAGTTACGGCCAAACCTTTACCCAGTACTTC | CASSYGQTFTQYF
TRBJ2-3 | NA | TRBV7-7 | NA | TGTGCTAGCAGCCTAGGGCTAGGTCTAAATACAGATACGCAGTATTTT | CASSLGLGLNTDTQYF
TRBJ2-2 | TRBD1 | TRBV28 | NA | TGTGCCAGTAGAACAGGGGGCGCAAGGGCCGGGGAGCTGTTTTTT | CASRTGGARAGELFF
TRBJ1-1 | NA | TRBV7-3 | NA | TGTGCCAGCAGGGCGACAGCTCACACTGAAGCTTTCTTT | CASRATAHTEAFF
TRBJ2-7 | NA | TRBV19 | NA | TGTGCCAGTAGTATAGCCGCGGTTACCTACGAGCAGTACTTC | CASSIAAVTYEQYF
TRBJ2-5 | NA | TRBV20-1 | NA | TGCAGTGCTAGCGAAGAGACCCAGTACTTC | CSASEETQYF
TRBJ1-1 | NA | TRBV19 | once | TGTGCCAGTAGTATGGCGGGACTGAACACTGAAGCTTTCTTT | CASSMAGLNTEAFF
TRBJ2-1 | NA | TRBV15 | NA | TGTGCCACCAGCAGAGATCGAGTAGCGGCCTACAATGAGCAGTTCTTC | CATSRDRVAAYNEQFF
TRBJ1-1 | NA | TRBV7-6 | NA | TGTGCCAGCAGCTTAGGAGTTTACACTGAAGCTTTCTTT | CASSLGVYTEAFF
TRBJ2-1 | TRBD2 | TRBV28 | NA | TGTGCCAGCAGTACTAGCGGGAGGGAACAGTTCTTC | CASSTSGREQFF
TRBJ1-4 | TRBD1 | TRBV6-5 | NA | TGTGCCAGCAGTTATGGACAGGGGAGGGCCAATGAAAAACTGTTTTTT | CASSYGQGRANEKLFF
TRBJ2-7 | TRBD1 | TRBV27 | NA | TGTGCCAGCAGGGGACAGGCCTACGAGCAGTACTTC | CASRGQAYEQYF
TRBJ2-2 | NA | TRBV7-3 | NA | TGTGCCAGCAGCTTAACGGTGCAGGGTGGGGCCGGGGAGCTGTTTTTT | CASSLTVQGGAGELFF
TRBJ2-7 | TRBD2 | TRBV4-2 | few | TGTGCCAGCAGCCAAGAAGCTAGCGGGAGCTACGAGCAGTACTTC | CASSQEASGSYEQYF
TRBJ2-7 | NA | TRBV6-5 | NA | TGTGCCAGCAATAAGGCTCAGCGGTCCTACGAGCAGTACTTC | CASNKAQRSYEQYF
TRBJ2-1 | NA | TRBV15 | NA | TGTGCCACCAGCAGCGGCCCGGGACAACGGGACCGGGGTGAGCAGTTCTTC | CATSSGPGQRDRGEQFF
TRBJ2-5 | NA | TRBV7-6 | NA | TGTGCCAGCAGCTCGGGTGAGACCCAGTACTTC | CASSSGETQYF
TRBJ2-1 | TRBD1 | TRBV5-1 | NA | TGCGCCAGCAGCTTGGGACAGGGCTACAATGAGCAGTTCTTC | CASSLGQGYNEQFF
TRBJ2-3 | NA | TRBV27 | NA | TGTGCCAGTAGAGGAGCCACAGATACGCAGTATTTT | CASRGATDTQYF
TRBJ2-1 | NA | TRBV4-3 | NA | TGCGCCAGCAGCCAAGAAGCAGGCGAGCAGTTCTTC | CASSQEAGEQFF
TRBJ1-5 | NA | TRBV7-9 | NA | TGTGCCAGCAGCCCTTGGTCCTCGACCGACTATCAGCCCCAGCATTTT | CASSPWSSTDYQPQHF
TRBJ2-2 | TRBD2 | TRBV7-2 | few | TGTGCCAGCAGCATCAGCGGGAGCGGCACCGGGGAGCTGTTTTTT | CASSISGSGTGELFF
TRBJ2-7 | NA | TRBV5-4 | NA | TGTGCCAGCAGCCTGGGAGGGGGATTCTACGAGCAGTACTTC | CASSLGGGFYEQYF
TRBJ1-1 | TRBD1 | TRBV6-5 | NA | TGTGCCAGCAGTTACACAAGGACAGGGGGCACTGAAGCTTTCTTT | CASSYTRTGGTEAFF
TRBJ1-4 | NA | TRBV2 | NA | TGTGCCAGCAGAAGGGACTATAATGAAAAACTGTTTTTT | CASRRDYNEKLFF
TRBJ2-7 | NA | TRBV27 | NA | TGTGCCAGCAGTTTATTCTCACAGGGAGAATACGAGCAGTACTTC | CASSLFSQGEYEQYF
TRBJ2-1 | TRBD2 | TRBV15 | NA | TGTGCCACCAGCGGAGGGGCTAGCGGGAGGGGAGGGTATGAGTCCTACAATGAGCAGTTCTTC | CATSGGASGRGGYESYNEQFF